This paragraph covers one T cell receptor (beta chain) sequence. Antigen specificity is unknown. Despite likely unrecorded immune exposures, the donors were nominally healthy at the time of sampling. This entry is derived from a study of cytomegalovirus exposure and HLA in healthy donors. The PCR employed 60 Vbeta primers together with 13 Jbeta primers. This table comes from immunoSEQ multiplex PCR, and its TCRdb copy is limited to in-frame clones, with some not included. The table records around 160,000 clones, 75% of them present only once. Study conclusions and caveats: Serostatus for CMV was the only available immune exposure information. It has been reported that TCR beta sequences accurately predicted the HLA-A and HLA-B alleles of most subjects. Overall, 164 TCR beta chains were annotated as cytomegalovirus-associated.

This receptor was taken from a male donor in good health and CMV-seronegative. Input material: PBMCs.

The CDR3, as DNA: TGCGCCAGCAGCACCCGGCCTGGCCGGGGAGACATTCAGTACTTC. This codes for CASSTRPGRGDIQYF. The chain carries TRBV5-1 and TRBJ2-4; perhaps TRBD2 as D (5 bases). The germline V and J ends were trimmed by 4 bases and 8 bases, with 19 bases remaining between them. CDR1 and CDR2 (germline): SGHRS, YFSETQ. CDR3 length equals 15 residues.